This TCR beta chain is from a study of T cells in Graves' hyperthyroidism and ophthalmopathy. Authors of the study amplified TCR beta CDR3 regions from RNA transcripts. The TCR CDR3 was amplified in a first-round RT-PCR using the HTBI primer set. Using its own MiXCR run on the multiplex PCR reads, TCRdb lists one record per CDR3 protein. The sample shows hundreds of thousands of distinct CDR3 sequences, around 39% of them seen only once. The CDR3 is made up of 14 amino acids. Germline lookup yields CDR1 SGHRS and CDR2 YFSETQ. V was clipped by 7 bases and J by 4 bases, with 14 bases between them. This clonotype was found a few times. Uncontrolled infection, other autoimmune disease, pregnancy and lactation each barred patients from inclusion.

The receptor was isolated from a man aged 18 to 35 with Graves' hyperthyroidism. Input material: blood. The rearrangement joins TRBV5-1 to TRBJ1-4; no clear D. The CDR3 sequence is CASGDGGINEKLFF. The CDR3 bases are TGCGCCAGCGGCGACGGAGGGATTAATGAAAAACTGTTTTTT.